Each of the 18 T cell receptor beta chains below was sequenced from the same sample in a study of blood T cells in healthy people across ages. The second PCR ran roughly 6 to 11 cycles with a sample-barcoded 5' primer and J-beta primers. MiXCR, applied by TCRdb to the 5' RACE reads, yields one record per CDR3 protein. The sample has under 800,000 distinct CDR3 sequences, roughly 21% seen once. Source material: blood. The receptor set was obtained from a man between 65 and 80 years old in good health.

The V and J genes are TRBV20-1 and TRBJ2-3, with a tentative D call TRBD1 (5 bases). This CDR3 is 14 amino acids long. Between the trimmed V and J ends, which lost 4 bases and 1 base, there was a span of 12 bases. The germline CDR1 and CDR2 sequences are DFQATT and SNEGSKA (reference sequence). CDR3 loop: CSANKGPGTDTQYF. The CDR3 nucleotides read TGCAGTGCTAATAAGGGGCCGGGCACAGATACGCAGTATTTT.

This clonotype was counted many times. The V call is TRBV7-9, the J call TRBJ2-7; D uncertain. V dropped 1 base and J dropped 2 bases, with 9 bases sitting between them. Germline CDR1 is SEHNR and CDR2 is FQNEAQ (reference sequence). CDR3 size: 14 residues. The CDR3 DNA follows: TGTGCCAGCAGCTTAGATCCAGCCACCTACGAGCAGTACTTC. Amino acid sequence: CASSLDPATYEQYF. Full variable domain (missing parts from reference TRBV7-9 and TRBJ2-7): DTGVSQNPRHKITKRGQNVTFRCDPISEHNRLYWYRQTLGQGPEFLTYFQNEAQLEKSRLLSDRFSAERPKGSFSTLEIQRTEQGDSAMYLCASSLDPATYEQYFGPGTRLTVT.

This clonotype has a count of ten or more. CDR3 sequence reads: CSARPRAQETQYF. The DNA for the CDR3 is TGCAGTGCTAGGCCCAGGGCCCAAGAGACCCAGTACTTC. J is TRBJ2-5 and V is TRBV20-1, with a tentative D call TRBD1 (5 bases). With 3 bases removed from V and 1 base from J, the gap between germline ends came to 9 bases. The CDR3 has 13 residues. CDR1 is DFQATT and CDR2 is SNEGSKA in the germline V gene (reference sequence).

The chain joins TRBV20-1 to TRBJ2-5; TRBD1 aligns across 8 bases. Germline V CDR1 and CDR2: DFQATT, SNEGSKA (reference sequence). This CDR3 is built from 13 residues. With 5 bases clipped from V and 1 base from J, the junction kept 3 bases outside the gene matches. CDR3 bases: TGCAGTGCTCCTGACAGGGGCCAAGAGACCCAGTACTTC. Amino acids: CSAPDRGQETQYF.

The rearrangement uses TRBV4-3 and TRBJ2-7; no clear D. Deletions cut 3 bases from V and 7 bases from J, with 19 bases between. The CDR3 covers 15 residues. Germline CDR1 LGHNA, CDR2 YSLEER. The CDR3 DNA sequence: TGCGCCAGCAGCCACGATTGGGGTCTTCCTGCGGAGCAGTACTTC. This sequence encodes CASSHDWGLPAEQYF.

V is TRBV28 and J is TRBJ2-5; D ambiguous. V lost 8 bases to trimming and J lost 5 bases, with 12 bases between them. The CDR3 totals 12 residues. Germline lookup yields CDR1 MDHEN and CDR2 SYDVKM. CDR3 DNA: TGTGCCAGCCAGGCGTACCGGGAGACCCAGTACTTC. The encoded protein is CASQAYRETQYF.

Only a few counts were recorded for this clonotype. The rearrangement uses TRBV6-6 and TRBJ2-6; D is ambiguous. V was trimmed by 7 bases and J by 4 bases, leaving 17 bases between them. The CDR3 contains 16 residues. Germline V CDR1 and CDR2: MNHNY, SVGAGI (reference sequence). The CDR3 DNA sequence: TGTGCCAGCACCAACGAGCTGTTGGGGGGGGCCAACGTCCTGACTTTC. Translation gives CASTNELLGGANVLTF.

This clonotype was recorded at least ten times. This chain connects TRBV12-5 to TRBJ2-5; no clear D. The J call could be wrong; TRBJ2-1 is a better fit for the DNA end. In germline, CDR1 is LGHNT, CDR2 FRNRAP. This CDR3 comprises 13 residues. The CDR3 DNA sequence: TGTGCTAGTGCAAACACCCTTAGGAATGAGCAGTTCTTC. Its translation is CASANTLRNEQFF.

With regard to this clonotype: This may be a read error: a much more frequent sequence differs by one nucleotide. The rearrangement joins TRBV4-1 to TRBJ1-3; no firm D call. Germline values: CDR1 MGHRA, CDR2 YSYEKL. With 3 bases removed from V and 5 bases from J, the gap between germline ends came to 5 bases. The CDR3 is made up of 12 amino acids. In DNA, the CDR3 is TGCGCCAGCAGCCAGGAACGAAACACCATATATTTT. Translated, it gives CASSQERNTIYF.

The sample holds a few counts of this clonotype. The rearrangement joins TRBV10-3 to TRBJ1-4, with D perhaps matching TRBD1 (5 bases). The V gene's germline CDR1 is ENHRY and CDR2 SYGVKD. Trimming took off 6 bases at V and 5 bases at J, with 10 bases between the two ends. The CDR3 has 13 amino acids. This CDR3 reads CAIRGGPNEKLFF. The CDR3, as DNA: TGTGCCATCAGGGGGGGTCCAAATGAAAAACTGTTTTTT.

This clonotype occurred many times. One end of the junction is discordant with germline, which a read error may explain. The chain links TRBV5-1 to TRBJ2-1; 13 bases line up with TRBD2. The germline V gene has CDR1 SGHRS and CDR2 YFSETQ. There are 16 residues in the CDR3. The CDR3 nucleotides are TGTGCCAGCAGTTTACTAGCGGGAGGGTCCTACAATGAGCAGTTCTTC. Translated: CASSLLAGGSYNEQFF.

The genes are TRBV5-1 and TRBJ2-5; TRBD1 matches at 8 bases. J lost 5 bases, V lost 2 bases, and 8 bases had no gene match. This CDR3 region has 15 residues. In germline, CDR1 is SGHRS, CDR2 YFSETQ. This CDR3 is CASSFQNRDRETQYF. The CDR3 coding sequence is TGCGCCAGCAGCTTCCAAAACCGGGACAGGGAGACCCAGTACTTC.

This clonotype was counted between two and nine times. The rearrangement uses TRBV27 and TRBJ2-7, with D perhaps matching TRBD1 or TRBD2 (5 bases each). There are 16 residues in the CDR3. Trimming cost V 6 bases and J 2 bases, with 20 bases left between them. Per the germline V gene, CDR1 is MNHEY and CDR2 is SMNVEV (reference sequence). The CDR3 DNA reads as TGTGCCAGCAGCTCCAGGTGGGGGACGGAAACCTACGAGCAGTACTTC. Its translation: CASSSRWGTETYEQYF.

This clonotype was seen only a few times. The chain is built from TRBV20-1 and TRBJ2-3; unclear D gene. Trimming shortened V by 0 bases and J by 6 bases, and 7 bases separated the two germline ends. Germline CDR1 reads DFQATT; CDR2 reads SNEGSKA (reference sequence). CDR3 size: 12 residues. The CDR3 loop reads CSARDRLDTQYF. In DNA, the CDR3 is TGCAGTGCTAGAGATCGGCTGGATACGCAGTATTTT.

This clonotype occurred a few times. The chain is built from TRBV6-5 and TRBJ2-6; D is unresolved. This CDR3 has 16 residues. Germline CDR1 and CDR2: MNHEY and SVGAGI. V shed 3 bases and J shed 0 bases, with 9 bases lying between them. Written as DNA, the CDR3 is TGTGCCAGCAGTTATGGCCACACCTCTGGGGCCAACGTCCTGACTTTC. It specifies CASSYGHTSGANVLTF.

This clonotype showed up just a few times. This rearrangement joins TRBV15 to TRBJ2-3; D ambiguous. The V and J ends lost 1 base and 1 base respectively, with 6 bases between them. The CDR3 is made up of 14 amino acids. From germline, CDR1 is LNHNV and CDR2 YYDKDF (reference sequence). The CDR3 nucleotides read TGTGCCACCAGCAGAGTGACCCGCACAGATACGCAGTATTTT. Amino acids: CATSRVTRTDTQYF.

The sample holds many counts of this clonotype. The rearrangement uses TRBV7-2 and TRBJ2-1; 10 nucleotides match TRBD2. The CDR3 is 14 amino acids. The germline CDR1 and CDR2 sequences are SGHTA and FQGNSA. V trimming: 6 bases; J trimming: 2 bases; junction bases outside the gene matches: 1. In nucleotides, the CDR3 is TGTGCCAGCAGTCTAGCGGGAGCCTACAATGAGCAGTTCTTC. This gives the protein CASSLAGAYNEQFF.

Here the CDR3 reads CASSEGQGINQPQHF. CDR3 DNA: TGTGCCAGCAGTGAAGGACAGGGGATCAATCAGCCCCAGCATTTT. This chain joins TRBV2 and TRBJ1-5; 8 bases are shared with TRBD1. The CDR3 has 15 residues. The germline V gene has CDR1 SNHLY and CDR2 FYNNEI. V shed 1 base, J shed 3 bases, and the junction held 2 bases outside the gene matches.